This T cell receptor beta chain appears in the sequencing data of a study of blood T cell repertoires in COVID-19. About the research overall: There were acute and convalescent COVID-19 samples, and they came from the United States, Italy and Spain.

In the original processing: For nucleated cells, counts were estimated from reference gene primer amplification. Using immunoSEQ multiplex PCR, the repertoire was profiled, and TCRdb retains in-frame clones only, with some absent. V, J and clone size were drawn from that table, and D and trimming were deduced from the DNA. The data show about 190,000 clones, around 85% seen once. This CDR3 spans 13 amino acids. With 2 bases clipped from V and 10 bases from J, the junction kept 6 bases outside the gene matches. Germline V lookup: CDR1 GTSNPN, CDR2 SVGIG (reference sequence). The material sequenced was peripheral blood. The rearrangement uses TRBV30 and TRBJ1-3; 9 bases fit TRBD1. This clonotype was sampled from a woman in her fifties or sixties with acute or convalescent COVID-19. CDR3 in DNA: TGTGCCTGGAGTCGGACAGGGGATAGGACCATATATTTT. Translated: CAWSRTGDRTIYF. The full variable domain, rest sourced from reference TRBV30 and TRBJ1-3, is SQTIHQWPATLVQPVGSPLSLECTVEGTSNPNLYWYRQAAGRGLQLLFYSVGIGQISSEVPQNLSASRPQDRQFILSSKKLLLSDSGFYLCAWSRTGDRTIYFGEGSWLTVV.